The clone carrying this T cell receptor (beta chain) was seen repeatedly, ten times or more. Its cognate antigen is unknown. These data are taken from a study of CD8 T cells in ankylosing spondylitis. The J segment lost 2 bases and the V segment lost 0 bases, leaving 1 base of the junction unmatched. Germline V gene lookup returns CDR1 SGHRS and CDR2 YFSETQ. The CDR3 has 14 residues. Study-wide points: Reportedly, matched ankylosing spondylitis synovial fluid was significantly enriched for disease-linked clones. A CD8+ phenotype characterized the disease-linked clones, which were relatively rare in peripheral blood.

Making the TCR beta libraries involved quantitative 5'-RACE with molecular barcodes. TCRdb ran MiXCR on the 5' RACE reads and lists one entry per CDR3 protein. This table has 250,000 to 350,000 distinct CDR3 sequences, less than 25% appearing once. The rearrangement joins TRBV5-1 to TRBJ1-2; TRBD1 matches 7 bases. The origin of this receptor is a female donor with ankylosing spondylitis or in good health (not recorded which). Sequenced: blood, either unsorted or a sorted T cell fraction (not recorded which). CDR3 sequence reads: CASSLGDSNYGYTF. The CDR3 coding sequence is TGCGCCAGCAGCTTGGGGGACAGCAACTATGGCTACACCTTC.